Presented here are 29 T cell receptor beta chains from one specimen sequenced in a study of T cells after yellow fever vaccination. TCRdb independently ran MiXCR on the 5' RACE reads; one entry per CDR3 protein. Among 250,000 to 400,000 distinct CDR3 sequences listed, 4% to 5.5% were seen once. The material sequenced was PBMCs, taken 15 days after the yellow fever booster vaccination. The receptors were gathered from a man younger than 35 who received the YFV17D yellow fever vaccine.

The V call is TRBV3-1, the J call TRBJ1-1; D is ambiguous. The V end lost 2 bases, the J end lost 4 bases, and 8 bases lay between the germline ends. The germline V gene encodes CDR1 LGHDT and CDR2 YNNKEL (reference sequence). CDR3 size: 13 residues. The CDR3: CASSQNSATEAFF. The CDR3 DNA sequence: TGTGCCAGCAGCCAAAACTCCGCCACTGAAGCTTTCTTT.

This clonotype has a handful of counts. This rearrangement joins TRBV7-2 to TRBJ2-1, with 15 bases fitting TRBD2. CDR1 and CDR2 from the germline V gene are SGHTA and FQGNSA. The CDR3 loop spans 17 amino acids. After removal of 5 bases from V and 8 bases from J, the junction contained 10 bases not matched to a gene. The CDR3: CASSRNPGLAGGYEQFF. CDR3 in DNA: TGTGCCAGCAGCCGTAACCCGGGACTAGCGGGGGGATATGAGCAGTTCTTC. The full variable domain, completed using reference TRBV7-2 and TRBJ2-1, is GAGVSQSPSNKVTEKGKDVELRCDPISGHTALYWYRQSLGQGLEFLIYFQGNSAPDKSGLPSDRFSAERTGGSVSTLTIQRTQQEDSAVYLCASSRNPGLAGGYEQFFGPGTRLTVL.

This clonotype was seen repeatedly, ten times or more. In DNA, the CDR3 is TGCGCCAGCAAGGTGGCAGCCACAGATACGCAGTATTTT. It codes for CASKVAATDTQYF. The chain is built from TRBV5-1 and TRBJ2-3; D not resolved. Trimming shortened V by 6 bases and J by 2 bases, and 10 bases separated the two germline ends. CDR3 length equals 13 residues. Germline CDR1 is SGHRS and CDR2 is YFSETQ. The full variable domain, its missing parts supplied by reference TRBV5-1 and TRBJ2-3, is KAGVTQTPRYLIKTRGQQVTLSCSPISGHRSVSWYQQTPGQGLQFLFEYFSETQRNKGNFPGRFSGRQFSNSRSEMNVSTLELGDSALYLCASKVAATDTQYFGPGTRLTVL.

This clonotype was detected many times. V gene TRBV5-1 combines with J gene TRBJ2-5, with a possible D match to TRBD2 (5 bases). The CDR3 loop spans 13 amino acids. Deletions cut 4 bases from V and 5 bases from J, with 12 bases between. Per the germline V gene, CDR1 is SGHRS and CDR2 is YFSETQ. The CDR3 DNA reads TGCGCCAGCAGCCCGCCGAGGGCTGAGACCCAGTACTTC. This translates into CASSPPRAETQYF.

This clonotype was detected ten times or more. The gene calls are TRBV29-1 and TRBJ1-2; D is possibly TRBD1 (6 bases). V was pared by 5 bases and J by 8 bases, with 27 bases between. There are 16 residues in the CDR3. In germline, CDR1 is SQVTM, CDR2 ANQGSEA. The CDR3 reads CSVIHQPGHLGEGYTF. The CDR3 DNA reads as TGCAGCGTTATACATCAACCGGGACACCTCGGGGAAGGCTACACCTTC.

In its sample, this clonotype was seen many times. The chain has TRBV5-1 and TRBJ1-2, with TRBD1 matching over 8 bases. The trim removed 0 bases at V and 6 bases at J, leaving 7 bases unmatched. This CDR3 contains 15 residues. Germline loops: CDR1 SGHRS, CDR2 YFSETQ. The CDR3 DNA follows: TGCGCCAGCAGCTTGGATGGCAGGGGGCTTCATGGCTACACCTTC. It encodes CASSLDGRGLHGYTF. Full variable domain (remainder filled in from reference TRBV5-1 and TRBJ1-2): KAGVTQTPRYLIKTRGQQVTLSCSPISGHRSVSWYQQTPGQGLQFLFEYFSETQRNKGNFPGRFSGRQFSNSRSEMNVSTLELGDSALYLCASSLDGRGLHGYTFGSGTRLTVV.

The gene calls are TRBV7-2 and TRBJ1-5; 9 bases agree with TRBD1. Germline V lookup: CDR1 SGHTA, CDR2 FQGNSA. The CDR3 runs to 14 residues. The trim removed 5 bases at V and 5 bases at J, leaving 4 bases unmatched. CDR3 sequence (DNA): TGTGCCAGCAGCCGGGACAGGGCCCATCAGCCCCAGCATTTT. This sequence encodes CASSRDRAHQPQHF.

This clonotype was recorded many times. The J gene is TRBJ2-1, the V gene TRBV5-1; 11 bases agree with TRBD2. Trimming took 1 base from V and 6 from J; bases not matched to a gene: 9. CDR1 and CDR2 from the germline V gene are SGHRS and YFSETQ. This CDR3 has 17 amino acids. CDR3 DNA: TGCGCCAGCAGCTTGAGCCGGACTAGCGGGTTCCTCAATGAGCAGTTCTTC. Translation gives CASSLSRTSGFLNEQFF.

This clonotype turned up a few times. The V and J genes are TRBV7-2 and TRBJ1-5, with D unresolved. The V end was cut by 2 bases, the J end by 7 bases, with 9 bases between. The germline V gene has CDR1 SGHTA and CDR2 FQGNSA. The CDR3 is 13 residues long. CDR3: CASSLLSWQPQHF. CDR3 DNA: TGTGCCAGCAGCTTATTAAGTTGGCAGCCCCAGCATTTT.

DNA for the CDR3: TGCAGTGCCGTACCATTTTCAACAGGGGAGGCGTTCTTC. The encoded protein is CSAVPFSTGEAFF. This chain joins TRBV20-1 and TRBJ2-1; D perhaps matches TRBD1 (7 bases). This CDR3 is 13 amino acids long. Trimming took 6 bases from V and 15 from J, leaving 24 bases between them. Germline values: CDR1 DFQATT, CDR2 SNEGSKA (reference sequence).

This clonotype was counted at least ten times. The chain combines TRBV20-1 with TRBJ2-5, with D possibly matching TRBD1 (5 bases). Germline-derived CDR1 and CDR2 are DFQATT and SNEGSKA (reference sequence). This CDR3 comprises 12 residues. The germline V and J ends were trimmed by 6 bases and 5 bases, with 13 bases remaining between them. DNA of the CDR3: TGCAGTGCGAGAAGACAGAGGGAGACCCAGTACTTC. Residues: CSARRQRETQYF.

The V gene is TRBV7-9, the J gene TRBJ1-1, with D unclear. Germline CDR1 is SEHNR and CDR2 is FQNEAQ (reference sequence). This CDR3 is 14 amino acids long. V lost 6 bases and J 5 bases, leaving 16 bases between the germline ends. In nucleotides, the CDR3 is TGTGCCAGCAGGGATAGCCAGATTTCTACTGAAGCTTTCTTT. It codes for CASRDSQISTEAFF.

The chain joins TRBV27 to TRBJ2-5, with TRBD2 matching over 7 bases. The trim removed 4 bases at V and 1 base at J, leaving 12 bases unmatched. The germline gives CDR1 MNHEY, CDR2 SMNVEV (reference sequence). The CDR3 runs 17 residues. In DNA, the CDR3 is TGTGCCAGCAGTTCGCTACAAGCGGGGATAATCCAAGAGACCCAGTACTTC. Translated: CASSSLQAGIIQETQYF.

This clonotype was seen at least ten times. This sequence joins TRBV7-2 and TRBJ1-2; perhaps TRBD1 as D (6 bases). Germline CDR1 and CDR2: SGHTA and FQGNSA. Trimming took off 3 bases at V and 6 bases at J, with 14 bases between the two ends. This CDR3 has 14 amino acids. CDR3 nucleotide sequence: TGTGCCAGCAGCTTGGCGGTTAGGGGGGATGGCTACACCTTC. This gives the protein CASSLAVRGDGYTF.

This clonotype was detected many times. The rearrangement links TRBV6-5 to TRBJ2-7; 9 bases are shared with TRBD1. The germline gives CDR1 MNHEY, CDR2 SVGAGI. This CDR3 region has 15 residues. V lost 4 bases and J lost 2; bases outside the gene matches: 6. CDR3 nucleotides: TGTGCCAGCAGTTCAGACAGGGGGTTGACCTACGAGCAGTACTTC. Translating it yields CASSSDRGLTYEQYF.

The chain uses TRBV15 and TRBJ1-5, with a tentative D call TRBD1 (5 bases). CDR3 size: 16 residues. Germline values: CDR1 LNHNV, CDR2 YYDKDF (reference sequence). Deletions cut 5 bases from V and 6 bases from J, with 20 bases between. The CDR3 loop is CATSFRLALGGQPQHF. CDR3 nucleotides: TGTGCCACCAGCTTCCGTCTCGCGTTGGGGGGTCAGCCCCAGCATTTT.

This clonotype has a count of ten or more. The rearrangement uses TRBV3-1 and TRBJ2-5; tentative D call: TRBD2 (6 bases). V was pared by 2 bases and J by 5 bases, with 15 bases between. The germline V gene has CDR1 LGHDT and CDR2 YNNKEL (reference sequence). This CDR3 contains 15 residues. This CDR3 is CASSQPGLLRETQYF. CDR3 in DNA: TGTGCCAGCAGCCAACCAGGACTACTTCGCGAGACCCAGTACTTC.

This clonotype was picked up many times. The V gene is TRBV5-5, the J gene TRBJ1-5; possibly TRBD1 for D (6 bases). Trimming removed 4 bases at V and 8 bases at J, with 13 bases between. Germline V lookup: CDR1 SGHKS, CDR2 YYEKEE (reference sequence). The length of the CDR3 is 13 residues. This CDR3 is CASSPGGPEPQHF. The DNA of the CDR3 is TGTGCCAGCAGCCCGGGGGGGCCAGAGCCCCAGCATTTT.

In this sample, this clonotype turned up many times. The chain joins TRBV12-3 or TRBV12-4 to TRBJ1-1; D gene unclear. The CDR3 has 13 residues. V lost 4 bases to trimming and J lost 3 bases, with 9 bases between them. The CDR3: CASSSLGDTEAFF. The CDR3 DNA is TGTGCCAGCAGTTCTCTCGGGGACACTGAAGCTTTCTTT.

The table lists this clonotype with many counts. The chain employs TRBV10-3 and TRBJ2-3, with TRBD1 matching 7 bases. Germline CDR1 reads ENHRY; CDR2 reads SYGVKD. J gave up 1 base and V 0 bases, and 1 base lay outside the gene matches. This CDR3 comprises 15 residues. The CDR3: CAISESQGGTDTQYF. The CDR3 bases are TGTGCCATCAGTGAGTCGCAGGGGGGCACAGATACGCAGTATTTT.

This clonotype was seen more than once but under ten times. The chain is built from TRBV19 and TRBJ1-1; D remains unclear. The V gene lost 9 bases and the J gene lost 1 base, with 15 bases spanning the gap. Looked up from germline, CDR1 is LNHDA and CDR2 is SQIVND (reference sequence). CDR3 length: 14 residues. CDR3 in amino acids: CASASSKKNTEAFF. CDR3 bases: TGTGCCAGCGCCTCTTCAAAAAAGAACACTGAAGCTTTCTTT.

Only a few counts were recorded for this clonotype. The chain joins TRBV12-3 or TRBV12-4 to TRBJ1-1; a possible D gene is TRBD1 (5 bases). V was cut by 5 bases and J by 7 bases, with 11 bases left in between. This CDR3 is 12 amino acids long. CDR3 sequence (DNA): TGTGCCAGCAGTCACTTACAGGTTGAAGCTTTCTTT. The encoded protein is CASSHLQVEAFF.

This clonotype appeared many times. The gene calls are TRBV12-3 or TRBV12-4 and TRBJ1-4; unclear D gene. V lost 3 bases and J lost 4, with 12 bases in between. The CDR3 sequence is 15 residues long. The CDR3 sequence: CASSFSGSDNEKLFF. The CDR3 nucleotides are TGTGCCAGCAGTTTTTCGGGCAGCGATAATGAAAAACTGTTTTTT.

Notes on this clonotype: A much larger clone sits a single nucleotide away, making a read error possible. This chain uses TRBV12-3 or TRBV12-4 with TRBJ2-4, with D unclear. The length of the CDR3 is 12 residues. As DNA, the CDR3 is TGTGCCGGCAGTCCCGCAAGAAACATTCAGTACTTC. The encoded protein is CAGSPARNIQYF.

This clonotype was counted ten times or more. The CDR3 spells CASSPTAGYEQYV. Written as DNA, the CDR3 is TGTGCCAGCAGCCCAACAGCAGGCTACGAGCAGTACGTC. The gene calls are TRBV7-2 and TRBJ2-7; no clear D gene. Germline lookup yields CDR1 SGHTA and CDR2 FQGNSA. Trimming cost V 5 bases and J 3 bases, with 11 bases left between them. The CDR3 spans 13 residues.

This clonotype was detected a few times. The genes are TRBV3-1 and TRBJ2-7, with TRBD1 matching over 9 bases. The CDR3 is made up of 17 amino acids. J was trimmed by 5 bases and V by 4 bases; bases with no gene match: 15. Per the germline V gene, CDR1 is LGHDT and CDR2 is YNNKEL (reference sequence). The CDR3, as DNA: TGTGCCAGCAGCCCCAGTATCAACAGGGGGCTGACTGACGAGCAGTACGTC. This translates into CASSPSINRGLTDEQYV.

In its sample, this clonotype was seen many times. This chain uses TRBV4-1 with TRBJ2-7, with D possibly TRBD1 on 6 matching bases. V lost 8 bases to trimming and J lost 4 bases, with 15 bases between them. The CDR3 is 13 residues long. The germline V gene has CDR1 MGHRA and CDR2 YSYEKL. The CDR3 DNA follows: TGCGCCAGCTCTCCGGGACAACTATACGAGCAGTACTTC. Residues: CASSPGQLYEQYF.

The V and J genes are TRBV5-1 and TRBJ1-1, with unresolved D. The CDR3 consists of 16 residues. V dropped 0 bases and J dropped 1 base, with 13 bases sitting between them. Germline CDR1 SGHRS, CDR2 YFSETQ. The CDR3 DNA sequence: TGCGCCAGCAGCTTGGCCGGACGGGGTTCGAACACTGAAGCTTTCTTT. Translation gives CASSLAGRGSNTEAFF.

The chain has TRBV12-3 or TRBV12-4 and TRBJ2-2; D is uncertain. This CDR3 has 14 residues. V lost 1 base and J 6 bases, leaving 9 bases between the germline ends. The CDR3, as DNA: TGTGCCAGCAGTTTAGACCCAGAGCCCGGGGAGCTGTTTTTT. Translating it yields CASSLDPEPGELFF.